This T cell receptor beta chain was identified in a study of cytomegalovirus exposure and HLA in healthy donors. Across the study: Roughly 80 million unique TCRs from HLA-typed donors made up an early data release.

General study findings and limits: TCR beta chain V- and J-gene trimming was linked, in a later analysis, to a missense variant in DCLRE1C.

Concerning this clone itself: Its antigen is not identified.

V lost 3 bases, J lost 1 base, and 5 bases stayed unmatched. CDR3 length: 16 amino acids. Germline V gives CDR1 SGHRS, CDR2 YFSETQ. The PCR ran on 60 Vbeta and 13 Jbeta primers. Sequencing used immunoSEQ multiplex PCR; TCRdb keeps in-frame clones, though not all of them. The repertoire holds approximately 150,000 clones, with 60% to 80% as singletons. The sequenced sample consisted of PBMCs. The sequence derives from a man aged 18 to 30 in good health and CMV-seropositive. V gene TRBV5-1 combines with J gene TRBJ2-2; TRBD1 aligns across 8 bases. The DNA of the CDR3 is TGCGCCAGCAGCTCCGACAGGGGATTGAACACCGGGGAGCTGTTTTTT. Its translation: CASSSDRGLNTGELFF.